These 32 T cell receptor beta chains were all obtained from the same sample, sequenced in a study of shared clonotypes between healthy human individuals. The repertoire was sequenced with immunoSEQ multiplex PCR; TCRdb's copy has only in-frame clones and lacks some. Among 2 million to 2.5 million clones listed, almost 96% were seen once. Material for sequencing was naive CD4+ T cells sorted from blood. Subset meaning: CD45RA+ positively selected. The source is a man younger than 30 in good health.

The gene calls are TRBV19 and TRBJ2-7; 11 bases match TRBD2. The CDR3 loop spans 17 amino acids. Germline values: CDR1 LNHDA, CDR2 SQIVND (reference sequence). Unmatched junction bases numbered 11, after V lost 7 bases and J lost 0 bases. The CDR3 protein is CASTSTSGTLSSYEQYF. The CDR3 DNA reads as TGTGCCAGTACCTCGACTAGCGGGACCCTTAGCTCCTACGAGCAGTACTTC.

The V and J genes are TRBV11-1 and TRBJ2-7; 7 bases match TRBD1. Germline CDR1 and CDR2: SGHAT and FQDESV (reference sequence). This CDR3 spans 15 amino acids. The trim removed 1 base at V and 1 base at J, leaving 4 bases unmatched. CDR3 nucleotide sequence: TGTGCCAGCAGCTTAGGGACAGGAGGTTCCTACGAGCAGTACTTC. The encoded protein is CASSLGTGGSYEQYF.

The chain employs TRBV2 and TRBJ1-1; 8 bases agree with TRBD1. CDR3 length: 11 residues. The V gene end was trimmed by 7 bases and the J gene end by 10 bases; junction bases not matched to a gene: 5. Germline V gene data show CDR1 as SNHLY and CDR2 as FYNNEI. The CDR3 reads CASIDRGTAFF. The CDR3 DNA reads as TGTGCCAGCATCGACAGGGGAACAGCTTTCTTT.

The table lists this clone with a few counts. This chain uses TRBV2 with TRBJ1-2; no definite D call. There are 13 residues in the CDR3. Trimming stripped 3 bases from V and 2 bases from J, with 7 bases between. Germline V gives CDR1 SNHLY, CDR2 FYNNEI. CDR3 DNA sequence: TGTGCCAGCAGTGAGGGCGGCAACTATGGCTACACCTTC. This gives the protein CASSEGGNYGYTF.

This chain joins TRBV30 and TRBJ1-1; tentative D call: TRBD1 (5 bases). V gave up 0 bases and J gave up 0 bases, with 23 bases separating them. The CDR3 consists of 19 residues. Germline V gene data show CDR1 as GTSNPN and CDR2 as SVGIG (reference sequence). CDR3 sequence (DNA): TGTGCCTGGAGTGTAACAGCCCATCGACAGCCCAATATGAACACTGAAGCTTTCTTT. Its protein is CAWSVTAHRQPNMNTEAFF.

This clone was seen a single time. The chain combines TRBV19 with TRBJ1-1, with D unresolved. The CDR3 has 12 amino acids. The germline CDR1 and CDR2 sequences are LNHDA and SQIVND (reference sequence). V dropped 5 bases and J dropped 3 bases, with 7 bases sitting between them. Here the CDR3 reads CASSQEYTEAFF. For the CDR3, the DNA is TGTGCCAGTAGTCAAGAGTACACTGAAGCTTTCTTT. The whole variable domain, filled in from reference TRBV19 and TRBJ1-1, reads DGGITQSPKYLFRKEGQNVTLSCEQNLNHDAMYWYRQDPGQGLRLIYYSQIVNDFQKGDIAEGYSVSREKKESFPLTVTSAQKNPTAFYLCASSQEYTEAFFGQGTRLTVV.

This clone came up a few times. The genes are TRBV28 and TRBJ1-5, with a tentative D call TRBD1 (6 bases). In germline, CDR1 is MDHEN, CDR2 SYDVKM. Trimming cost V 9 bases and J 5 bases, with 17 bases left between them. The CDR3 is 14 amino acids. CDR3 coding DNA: TGTGCCAGTAACGTTAGGGGGAGGGATCAGCCCCAGCATTTT. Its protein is CASNVRGRDQPQHF.

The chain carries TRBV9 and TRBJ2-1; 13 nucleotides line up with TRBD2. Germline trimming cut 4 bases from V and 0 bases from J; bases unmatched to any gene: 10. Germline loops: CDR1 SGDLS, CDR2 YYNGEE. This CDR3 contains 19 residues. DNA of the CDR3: TGTGCCAGCAGCCTACTAGCGGGAGGGCTTCCCATCTCCTACAATGAGCAGTTCTTC. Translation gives CASSLLAGGLPISYNEQFF.

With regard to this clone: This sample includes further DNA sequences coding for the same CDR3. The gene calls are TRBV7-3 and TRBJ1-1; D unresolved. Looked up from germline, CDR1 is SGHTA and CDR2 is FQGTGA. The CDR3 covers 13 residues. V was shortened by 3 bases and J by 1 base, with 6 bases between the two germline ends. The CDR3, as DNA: TGTGCCAGCAGCTTGACCGAGAACACTGAAGCTTTCTTT. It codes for CASSLTENTEAFF.

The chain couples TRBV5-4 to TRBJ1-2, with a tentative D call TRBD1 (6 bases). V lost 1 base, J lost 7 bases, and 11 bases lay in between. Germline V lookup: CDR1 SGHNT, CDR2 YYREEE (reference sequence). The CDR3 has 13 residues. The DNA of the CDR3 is TGTGCCAGCAGCTTGTATGGACAGCGTGGCTACACCTTC. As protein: CASSLYGQRGYTF.

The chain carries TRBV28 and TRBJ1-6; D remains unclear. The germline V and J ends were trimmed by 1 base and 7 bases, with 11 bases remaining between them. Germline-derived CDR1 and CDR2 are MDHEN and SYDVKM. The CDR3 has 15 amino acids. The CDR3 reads CASSLYGSENSPLHF. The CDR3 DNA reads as TGTGCCAGCAGTTTATACGGTAGCGAGAATTCACCCCTCCACTTT.

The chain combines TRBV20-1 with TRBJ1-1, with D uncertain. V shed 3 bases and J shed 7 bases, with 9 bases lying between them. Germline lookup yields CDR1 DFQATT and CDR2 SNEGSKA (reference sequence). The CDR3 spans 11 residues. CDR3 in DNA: TGCAGTGCTAGGGAATTTAGTGAAGCTTTCTTT. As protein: CSAREFSEAFF.

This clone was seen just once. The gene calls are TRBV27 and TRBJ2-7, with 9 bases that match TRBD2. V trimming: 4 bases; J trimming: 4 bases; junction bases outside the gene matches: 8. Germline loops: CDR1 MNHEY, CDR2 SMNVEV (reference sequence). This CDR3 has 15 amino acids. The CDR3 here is CASSSLSGGLYEQYF. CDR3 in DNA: TGTGCCAGCAGTTCCCTTAGCGGGGGCTTATACGAGCAGTACTTC.

CDR3 loop: CASSLGLAYNNEQFF. CDR3 in DNA: TGTGCCAGCAGCTTAGGACTAGCGTATAACAATGAGCAGTTCTTC. The chain carries TRBV7-6 and TRBJ2-1; 8 bases fit TRBD2. Germline CDR1 SGHVS, CDR2 FNYEAQ. V shed 1 base, J shed 5 bases, and the junction held 4 bases outside the gene matches. This CDR3 spans 15 amino acids.

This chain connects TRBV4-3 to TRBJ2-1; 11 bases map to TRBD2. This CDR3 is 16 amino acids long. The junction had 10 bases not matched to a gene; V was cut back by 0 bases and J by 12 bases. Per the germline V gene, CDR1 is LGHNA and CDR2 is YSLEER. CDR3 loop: CASSQDSSGRIFAQFF. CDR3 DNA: TGCGCCAGCAGCCAAGATTCTAGCGGGAGGATTTTTGCGCAGTTCTTC.

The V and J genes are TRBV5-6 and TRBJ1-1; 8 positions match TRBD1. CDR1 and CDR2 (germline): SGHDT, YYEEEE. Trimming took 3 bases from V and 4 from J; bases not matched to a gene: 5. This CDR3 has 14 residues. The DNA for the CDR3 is TGTGCCAGCAGCTCCAGGGGGCTCGGCACTGAAGCTTTCTTT. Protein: CASSSRGLGTEAFF.

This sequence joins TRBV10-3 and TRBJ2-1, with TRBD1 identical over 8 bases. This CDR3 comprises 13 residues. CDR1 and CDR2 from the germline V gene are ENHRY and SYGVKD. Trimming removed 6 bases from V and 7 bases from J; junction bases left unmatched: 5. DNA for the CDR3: TGTGCCATCAGAGAGACAGGGGATAATGAGCAGTTCTTC. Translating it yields CAIRETGDNEQFF.

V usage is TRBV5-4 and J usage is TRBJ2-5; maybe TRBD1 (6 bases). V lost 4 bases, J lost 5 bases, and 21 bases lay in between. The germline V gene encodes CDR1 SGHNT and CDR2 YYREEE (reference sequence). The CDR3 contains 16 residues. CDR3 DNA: TGTGCCAGCAGCGCGGCAGCAGGACAGTCTACGGAGACCCAGTACTTC. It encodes CASSAAAGQSTETQYF. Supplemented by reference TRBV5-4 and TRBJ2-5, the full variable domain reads ETGVTQSPTHLIKTRGQQVTLRCSSQSGHNTVSWYQQALGQGPQFIFQYYREEENGRGNFPPRFSGLQFPNYSSELNVNALELDDSALYLCASSAAAGQSTETQYFGPGTRLLVL.

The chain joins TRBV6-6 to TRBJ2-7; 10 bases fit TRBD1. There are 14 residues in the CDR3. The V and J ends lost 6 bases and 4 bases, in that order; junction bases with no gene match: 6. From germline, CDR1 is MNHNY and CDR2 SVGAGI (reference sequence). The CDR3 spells CASRAGTGEYEQYF. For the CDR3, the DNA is TGTGCCAGCAGGGCCGGGACAGGGGAATACGAGCAGTACTTC.

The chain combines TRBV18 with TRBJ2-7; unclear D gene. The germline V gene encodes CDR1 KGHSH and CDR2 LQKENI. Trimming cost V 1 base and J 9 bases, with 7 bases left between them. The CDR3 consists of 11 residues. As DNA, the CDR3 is TGTGCCAGCTCACCACAGGATGTGCAGTACTTC. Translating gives CASSPQDVQYF.

The CDR3 region has the DNA TGCGCCAGCAGCCAAGTTGGAGGAACAGGCTTGGACGAGCAGTACTTC. Translation gives CASSQVGGTGLDEQYF. The rearrangement joins TRBV4-3 to TRBJ2-7; TRBD1 or TRBD2 may be the D gene (5 bases each). V was cut by 1 base and J by 5 bases, with 18 bases left in between. The CDR3 runs 16 residues. CDR1 is LGHNA, CDR2 YSLEER, per germline.

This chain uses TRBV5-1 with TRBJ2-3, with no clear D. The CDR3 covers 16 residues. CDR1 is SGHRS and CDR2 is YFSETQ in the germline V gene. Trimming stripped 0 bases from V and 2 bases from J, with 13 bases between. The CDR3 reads CASSLVVWESTDTQYF. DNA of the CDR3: TGCGCCAGCAGCTTGGTTGTGTGGGAATCCACAGATACGCAGTATTTT.

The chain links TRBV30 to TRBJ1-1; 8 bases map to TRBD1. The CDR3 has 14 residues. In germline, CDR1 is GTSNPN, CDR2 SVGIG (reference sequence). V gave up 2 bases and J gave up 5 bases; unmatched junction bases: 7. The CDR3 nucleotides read TGTGCCTGGAGTCACACAGGGGGTGGTACTGAAGCTTTCTTT. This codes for CAWSHTGGGTEAFF.

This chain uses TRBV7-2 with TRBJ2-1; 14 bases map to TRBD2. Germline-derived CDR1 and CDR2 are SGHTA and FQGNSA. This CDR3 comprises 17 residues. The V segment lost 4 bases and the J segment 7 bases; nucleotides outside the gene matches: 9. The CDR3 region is CASSYRGLAGGSNEQFF. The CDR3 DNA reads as TGTGCCAGCAGCTACCGTGGACTAGCGGGAGGTAGTAATGAGCAGTTCTTC.

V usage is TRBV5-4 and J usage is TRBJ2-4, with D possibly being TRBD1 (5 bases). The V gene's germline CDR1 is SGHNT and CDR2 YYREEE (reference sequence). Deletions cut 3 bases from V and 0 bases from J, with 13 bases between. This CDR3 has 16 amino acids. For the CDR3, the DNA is TGTGCCAGCAGCTCGGGCCAGGGATTAGCCAAAAACATTCAGTACTTC. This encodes CASSSGQGLAKNIQYF.

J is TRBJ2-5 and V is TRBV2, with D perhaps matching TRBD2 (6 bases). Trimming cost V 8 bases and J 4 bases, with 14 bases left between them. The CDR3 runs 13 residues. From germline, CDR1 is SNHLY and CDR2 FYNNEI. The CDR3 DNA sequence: TGTGCCAGCCAAAGAGGAGGGACAGAGACCCAGTACTTC. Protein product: CASQRGGTETQYF.

This chain's CDR3 is CASSLKGSDTQYF. The CDR3 nucleotides read TGTGCCAGCAGCTTGAAGGGATCAGATACGCAGTATTTT. The chain recombines TRBV5-4 with TRBJ2-3, with D hard to call. CDR3 size: 13 residues. Germline V CDR1 and CDR2: SGHNT, YYREEE (reference sequence). V was shortened by 1 base and J by 4 bases, with 7 bases between the two germline ends.

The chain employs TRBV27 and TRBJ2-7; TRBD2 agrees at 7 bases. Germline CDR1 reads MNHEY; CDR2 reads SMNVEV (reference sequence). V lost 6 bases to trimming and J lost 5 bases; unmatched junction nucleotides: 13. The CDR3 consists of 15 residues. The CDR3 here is CASSPGTKSTHEQYF. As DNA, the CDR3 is TGTGCCAGCAGCCCCGGGACTAAGAGTACTCACGAGCAGTACTTC.

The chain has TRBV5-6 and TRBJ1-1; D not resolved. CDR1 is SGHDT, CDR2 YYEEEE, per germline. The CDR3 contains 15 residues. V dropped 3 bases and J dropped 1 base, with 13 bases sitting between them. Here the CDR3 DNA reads TGTGCCAGCAGCTCGCAAGTCCCCCCGAACACTGAAGCTTTCTTT. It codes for CASSSQVPPNTEAFF.

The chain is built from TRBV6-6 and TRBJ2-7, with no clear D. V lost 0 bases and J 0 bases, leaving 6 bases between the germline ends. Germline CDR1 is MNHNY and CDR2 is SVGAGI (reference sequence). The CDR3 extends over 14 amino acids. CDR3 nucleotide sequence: TGTGCCAGCAGTTACTCTGGGGTCTCCTACGAGCAGTACTTC. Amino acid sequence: CASSYSGVSYEQYF.

CDR3 DNA sequence: TGTGCCAGCAGTGATACGGGTGGGGAGGCTGAAAAACTGTTTTTT. Protein product: CASSDTGGEAEKLFF. The V gene is TRBV2, the J gene TRBJ1-4, with unresolved D. CDR3 length equals 15 residues. Deletions cut 3 bases from V and 7 bases from J, with 15 bases between. Germline CDR1 and CDR2: SNHLY and FYNNEI. The full variable domain, with the rest looked up from reference TRBV2 and TRBJ1-4, is EPEVTQTPSHQVTQMGQEVILRCVPISNHLYFYWYRQILGQKVEFLVSFYNNEISEKSEIFDDQFSVERPDGSNFTLKIRSTKLEDSAMYFCASSDTGGEAEKLFFGSGTQLSVL.

CDR3 nucleotide sequence: TGTGCCAGCTCACCACCGTCACAGGGATTAAACAATGAGCAGTTCTTC. Translating gives CASSPPSQGLNNEQFF. The chain has TRBV18 and TRBJ2-1; D is perhaps TRBD1 (6 bases). Germline CDR1 reads KGHSH; CDR2 reads LQKENI. The germline V and J ends were trimmed by 0 bases and 5 bases, with 14 bases remaining between them. The CDR3 consists of 16 residues.